Below are 22 T cell receptor beta chains sequenced from a single sample in a study of T cell repertoires in cytomegalovirus infection. No antigens are known for them. Via MiXCR, TCRdb re-called the reads, giving one row per CDR3 protein. The data hold about half a million distinct CDR3 sequences, with approximately 46% observed a single time. The material was cultured PBMCs, obtained from culture after CMV antigen stimulation. The receptors were gathered from a human donor in good health (CMV status not recorded). Some clones in this sample may be carry-over from other donors' samples.

The chain carries TRBV11-2 and TRBJ2-7; D might be TRBD2 (5 bases). Germline V lookup: CDR1 SGHAT, CDR2 FQNNGV. This CDR3 comprises 14 residues. Trimming left V 2 bases short and J 3 bases short, with 11 bases between. CDR3 amino acids: CASSLTRMVYEQYF. The CDR3 DNA is TGTGCCAGCAGCTTAACTAGGATGGTCTACGAGCAGTACTTC.

The table lists this clonotype with a few counts. J is TRBJ2-7 and V is TRBV7-2; 13 bases fit TRBD2. Germline V gene lookup returns CDR1 SGHTA and CDR2 FQGNSA. The CDR3 has 17 residues. The ends lost 1 base at V and 6 bases at J; junction bases unmatched: 9. In DNA form, the CDR3 reads TGTGCCAGCAGCTTAGGGGGCACTAGCGGGGGGGCCGGCGAGCAGTACTTC. Amino acid sequence: CASSLGGTSGGAGEQYF. The complete variable domain, with remaining parts taken from reference TRBV7-2 and TRBJ2-7, reads GAGVSQSPSNKVTEKGKDVELRCDPISGHTALYWYRQSLGQGLEFLIYFQGNSAPDKSGLPSDRFSAERTGGSVSTLTIQRTQQEDSAVYLCASSLGGTSGGAGEQYFGPGTRLTVT.

The rearrangement links TRBV6-1 to TRBJ2-5, with TRBD2 identical over 9 bases. The germline V gene encodes CDR1 MNHNS and CDR2 SASEGT. Unmatched junction bases numbered 8, after V lost 4 bases and J lost 5 bases. This CDR3 has 15 amino acids. The CDR3 sequence is CASSVFSGRYETQYF. DNA for the CDR3: TGTGCCAGCAGTGTGTTTAGCGGGAGATATGAGACCCAGTACTTC.

The J gene is TRBJ2-3, the V gene TRBV4-3, with a possible D match to TRBD2 (6 bases). V lost 0 bases to trimming and J lost 3 bases, with 10 bases between them. The CDR3 sequence is 15 residues long. CDR1 and CDR2 (germline): LGHNA, YSLEER. CDR3 coding DNA: TGCGCCAGCAGCCAAGATCGGGGGAGAACAGATACGCAGTATTTT. Its translation: CASSQDRGRTDTQYF.

The J gene is TRBJ1-1, the V gene TRBV12-3 or TRBV12-4, with 8 nucleotides matching TRBD1. With V trimmed by 10 bases and J by 6 bases, 7 bases remained unmatched. The CDR3 runs 12 residues. CDR3 DNA sequence: TGTGCCACAGGGGGCTCTTTCGCTGAAGCTTTCTTT. It encodes CATGGSFAEAFF.

V is TRBV27 and J is TRBJ2-3, with 9 bases matching TRBD2. Unmatched junction bases numbered 6, after V lost 5 bases and J lost 0 bases. The V gene's germline CDR1 is MNHEY and CDR2 SMNVEV (reference sequence). This CDR3 contains 16 residues. The CDR3 reads CASSEGSGGSTDTQYF. The CDR3, as DNA: TGTGCCAGCAGTGAGGGGAGCGGGGGGAGCACAGATACGCAGTATTTT.

V gene TRBV29-1 combines with J gene TRBJ2-3; TRBD1 is a possible D gene (5 bases). This CDR3 has 13 amino acids. Germline V gene lookup returns CDR1 SQVTM and CDR2 ANQGSEA. The germline V and J ends were trimmed by 3 bases and 4 bases, with 11 bases remaining between them. CDR3 in DNA: TGCAGCGTTGATAGTACAGGATCAGATACGCAGTATTTT. Protein: CSVDSTGSDTQYF.

This clonotype showed up just a few times. The rearrangement uses TRBV7-9 and TRBJ1-5; D is uncertain. The CDR3 runs 13 residues. Germline V gene data show CDR1 as SEHNR and CDR2 as FQNEAQ (reference sequence). The germline V and J ends were trimmed by 2 bases and 6 bases, with 8 bases remaining between them. CDR3 region: CASSLYLAQPQHF. The CDR3 region has the DNA TGTGCCAGCAGCTTATATCTAGCTCAGCCCCAGCATTTT.

This chain links TRBV7-9 with TRBJ2-3, with D perhaps matching TRBD1 (6 bases). The CDR3 loop spans 15 amino acids. The V end lost 4 bases, the J end lost 0 bases, and 11 bases lay between the germline ends. Germline CDR1 SEHNR, CDR2 FQNEAQ (reference sequence). In DNA, the CDR3 is TGTGCCAGCAGCTCGACAGGATCTAGCACAGATACGCAGTATTTT. Amino acids: CASSSTGSSTDTQYF. The complete variable domain, with remaining parts taken from reference TRBV7-9 and TRBJ2-3, reads DTGVSQNPRHKITKRGQNVTFRCDPISEHNRLYWYRQTLGQGPEFLTYFQNEAQLEKSRLLSDRFSAERPKGSFSTLEIQRTEQGDSAMYLCASSSTGSSTDTQYFGPGTRLTVL.

This clonotype was observed once. The V and J genes are TRBV5-3 and TRBJ2-1; 8 bases align to TRBD2. TRBV5-3 is given ORF status, its function remaining uncertain. Losses at the gene ends were 8 bases for V and 5 bases for J; bases not matched to a gene: 9. This CDR3 has 14 residues. The CDR3 here is CASRFSGGDNEQFF. The CDR3 nucleotides are TGTGCCAGCAGGTTCAGCGGGGGTGACAATGAGCAGTTCTTC.

The rearrangement links TRBV5-6 to TRBJ1-5; TRBD1 matches 9 bases. V shed 5 bases, J shed 4 bases, and the junction held 7 bases outside the gene matches. There are 15 residues in the CDR3. Germline V gene data show CDR1 as SGHDT and CDR2 as YYEEEE. The CDR3 reads CASSRQGELNQPQHF. CDR3 bases: TGTGCCAGCAGTCGACAGGGGGAATTAAATCAGCCCCAGCATTTT.

The gene calls are TRBV7-9 and TRBJ2-7, with TRBD2 as a possible D gene (6 bases). The CDR3 has 15 amino acids. Trimming cost V 3 bases and J 2 bases, with 14 bases left between them. Germline V lookup: CDR1 SEHNR, CDR2 FQNEAQ (reference sequence). Here the CDR3 reads CASSLSREATYEQYF. The DNA for the CDR3 is TGTGCCAGCAGCTTGAGCAGGGAGGCCACCTACGAGCAGTACTTC.

V usage is TRBV7-9 and J usage is TRBJ2-5; D gene uncertain. Trimming left V 8 bases short and J 0 bases short, with 10 bases between. The CDR3 extends over 13 amino acids. Per germline, CDR1 SEHNR and CDR2 FQNEAQ (reference sequence). CDR3 DNA: TGTGCCAGCGCGAGGAGTTACCAAGAGACCCAGTACTTC. The encoded protein is CASARSYQETQYF.

This clonotype occurred once. The chain is built from TRBV29-1 and TRBJ1-2; no reliable D call. This CDR3 comprises 13 residues. Germline V CDR1 and CDR2: SQVTM, ANQGSEA. V lost 4 bases and J lost 4, with 13 bases in between. The CDR3 loop is CSVVRAETYGYTF. CDR3 sequence (DNA): TGCAGCGTTGTCCGGGCAGAGACCTATGGCTACACCTTC.

The chain recombines TRBV6-1 with TRBJ1-5; the D gene is possibly TRBD1 (5 bases). V was shortened by 6 bases and J by 5 bases, with 11 bases between the two germline ends. The CDR3 is made up of 13 amino acids. Per the germline V gene, CDR1 is MNHNS and CDR2 is SASEGT. The CDR3 loop is CASRDSFDQPQHF. The CDR3, as DNA: TGTGCCAGCAGAGACAGTTTTGATCAGCCCCAGCATTTT.

This clonotype was counted a few times. This chain connects TRBV7-2 to TRBJ1-2; 9 bases line up with TRBD1. This CDR3 has 14 amino acids. Trimming removed 5 bases from V and 3 bases from J; junction bases left unmatched: 4. The V gene's germline CDR1 is SGHTA and CDR2 FQGNSA. The CDR3 sequence: CASSIRTGDYGYTF. The CDR3 DNA reads TGTGCCAGCAGCATCAGGACAGGGGACTATGGCTACACCTTC.

The V and J genes are TRBV5-4 and TRBJ1-2; 9 bases match TRBD1. Per the germline V gene, CDR1 is SGHNT and CDR2 is YYREEE (reference sequence). The CDR3 length is 13 residues. Losses at the gene ends were 4 bases for V and 8 bases for J; bases not matched to a gene: 6. CDR3 bases: TGTGCCAGCAGCGGAGACAGGGGGGACGGCTACACCTTC. As protein: CASSGDRGDGYTF. The whole variable domain, filled in from reference TRBV5-4 and TRBJ1-2, reads ETGVTQSPTHLIKTRGQQVTLRCSSQSGHNTVSWYQQALGQGPQFIFQYYREEENGRGNFPPRFSGLQFPNYSSELNVNALELDDSALYLCASSGDRGDGYTFGSGTRLTVV.

This chain links TRBV7-8 with TRBJ1-6; 11 bases map to TRBD1. The CDR3 sequence is 14 residues long. The germline V gene has CDR1 SGHVS and CDR2 FQNEAQ. The trim removed 4 bases at V and 12 bases at J, leaving 5 bases unmatched. CDR3 sequence: CASSSGQGAVPLHF. In DNA, the CDR3 is TGTGCCAGCAGCTCCGGACAGGGGGCTGTACCCCTCCACTTT.

This clonotype came up a few times. V is TRBV5-5 and J is TRBJ2-7; TRBD1 matches at 7 bases. Germline V CDR1 and CDR2: SGHKS, YYEKEE (reference sequence). The CDR3 covers 14 residues. The trim removed 7 bases at V and 1 base at J, leaving 8 bases unmatched. The CDR3: CASALTGRSYEQYF. The CDR3, as DNA: TGTGCCAGCGCACTGACAGGGCGTTCCTACGAGCAGTACTTC. Variable domain in full (rest from reference TRBV5-5 and TRBJ2-7): DAGVTQSPTHLIKTRGQQVTLRCSPISGHKSVSWYQQVLGQGPQFIFQYYEKEERGRGNFPDRFSARQFPNYSSELNVNALLLGDSALYLCASALTGRSYEQYFGPGTRLTVT.

Only a few counts were recorded for this clonotype. The rearrangement joins TRBV6-2 or TRBV6-3 to TRBJ1-5; TRBD1 matches 8 bases. Trimming at V came to 2 bases and at J to 5 bases, leaving 2 bases not matched to a gene. The CDR3 is 14 amino acids. CDR1 MNHEY and CDR2 SVGEGT come from the germline V gene. This CDR3 reads CASSYRQGHQPQHF. CDR3 bases: TGTGCCAGCAGTTACCGACAGGGGCATCAGCCCCAGCATTTT.

This clonotype was seen a few times. The chain carries TRBV6-1 and TRBJ1-5, with D perhaps matching TRBD1 (5 bases). The V end lost 6 bases, the J end lost 0 bases, and 15 bases lay between the germline ends. Germline values: CDR1 MNHNS, CDR2 SASEGT. The CDR3 totals 16 residues. The CDR3 DNA is TGTGCCAGCAGCGGGGGGGGGACCATTAGCAATCAGCCCCAGCATTTT. Its protein product is CASSGGGTISNQPQHF.

The chain is built from TRBV2 and TRBJ2-7, with D tentatively TRBD1 (5 bases). Trimming took off 11 bases at V and 4 bases at J, with 18 bases between the two ends. Germline values: CDR1 SNHLY, CDR2 FYNNEI. The CDR3 spans 13 residues. The CDR3, as DNA: TGTGCCTTTAGGACAAGGGCCACGTACGAGCAGTACTTC. Protein sequence: CAFRTRATYEQYF. Looking up the rest from reference TRBV2 and TRBJ2-7 gives the full variable domain: EPEVTQTPSHQVTQMGQEVILRCVPISNHLYFYWYRQILGQKVEFLVSFYNNEISEKSEIFDDQFSVERPDGSNFTLKIRSTKLEDSAMYFCAFRTRATYEQYFGPGTRLTVT.